The 7 T cell receptor beta chains in this list originate from one sample, sequenced in a study of blood T cell repertoires in COVID-19 (dated by TCRdb to the early 2020s). The library was produced with the immunoSEQ multiplex PCR assay. TCRdb's version of the immuneACCESS table is confined to in-frame rearrangements and falls short of the full clone set. An unresolved V gene accounts for under half of the shortfall where checked; the remainder is of unknown origin. In all, the sample holds 65,000 to 90,000 clones, and about 82% of those were seen once. The ten largest clones add up to 8% of the sample. The sequenced sample was peripheral blood. These receptors were taken from a man between 45 and 60 years old with active COVID-19.

J is TRBJ1-3 and V is TRBV4-2; D call uncertain. This CDR3 has 16 residues. In germline, CDR1 is LGHNA, CDR2 YNFKEQ. The V and J ends lost 0 bases and 0 bases respectively, with 9 bases between them. Written as DNA, the CDR3 is TGTGCCAGCAGCCAAGACTGGGCGAGCTCTGGAAACACCATATATTTT. Amino acids: CASSQDWASSGNTIYF.

The chain carries TRBV19 and TRBJ1-3, with 7 positions matching TRBD1. From germline, CDR1 is LNHDA and CDR2 SQIVND (reference sequence). This CDR3 has 14 residues. V trimming: 4 bases; J trimming: 9 bases; junction bases outside the gene matches: 9. The CDR3 DNA reads as TGTGCCAGTAGTAACCGGGACAGATCCGGCACCATATATTTT. Encoded protein: CASSNRDRSGTIYF.

This clone has only a few counts. The genes are TRBV2 and TRBJ1-5; a possible D gene is TRBD1 (5 bases). CDR1 and CDR2 (germline): SNHLY, FYNNEI. This CDR3 comprises 15 residues. The V end was cut by 5 bases, the J end by 3 bases, with 14 bases between. The CDR3 spells CASSPTGQNNQPQHF. CDR3 bases: TGTGCCAGCAGTCCAACTGGACAAAACAATCAGCCCCAGCATTTT. Full variable domain (rest looked up from reference TRBV2 and TRBJ1-5): EPEVTQTPSHQVTQMGQEVILRCVPISNHLYFYWYRQILGQKVEFLVSFYNNEISEKSEIFDDQFSVERPDGSNFTLKIRSTKLEDSAMYFCASSPTGQNNQPQHFGDGTRLSIL.

The CDR3 spells CASRPGTATNYGYTF. CDR3 nucleotide sequence: TGTGCCAGTAGACCAGGGACAGCAACTAACTATGGCTACACCTTC. The J gene is TRBJ1-2, the V gene TRBV19, with 7 bases that match TRBD1. CDR1 LNHDA and CDR2 SQIVND come from the germline V gene (reference sequence). V lost 6 bases to trimming and J lost 0 bases; unmatched junction nucleotides: 7. This CDR3 is built from 15 residues.

This clone was detected a few times. This chain links TRBV6-2 or TRBV6-3 with TRBJ2-7, with 8 bases matching TRBD1. The V gene's germline CDR1 is MNHEY and CDR2 SVGEGT. The V gene end was trimmed by 2 bases and the J gene end by 5 bases; junction bases not matched to a gene: 8. CDR3 size: 15 residues. The CDR3 DNA is TGTGCCAGCAGTTACAGTTCCCTGGACAGGGACGAGCAGTACTTC. This sequence encodes CASSYSSLDRDEQYF.

The rearrangement links TRBV6-2 or TRBV6-3 to TRBJ2-5, with D possibly matching TRBD2 (5 bases). V was clipped by 5 bases and J by 7 bases, with 17 bases between them. The CDR3 has 14 residues. The germline V gene encodes CDR1 MNHEY and CDR2 SVGEGT. Here the CDR3 DNA reads TGTGCCAGCAGTCCCTCTTGGGAGATCGGGACCCAGTACTTC. Translating gives CASSPSWEIGTQYF.

V and J are TRBV10-3 and TRBJ2-3, with a weak D call TRBD1 (6 bases). The V gene lost 0 bases and the J gene lost 2 bases, with 12 bases spanning the gap. The CDR3 has 16 residues. CDR1 and CDR2 (germline): ENHRY, SYGVKD. CDR3 sequence (DNA): TGTGCCATCAGTGAGTCGGGGCAGGGGATCACAGATACGCAGTATTTT. Its translation is CAISESGQGITDTQYF.